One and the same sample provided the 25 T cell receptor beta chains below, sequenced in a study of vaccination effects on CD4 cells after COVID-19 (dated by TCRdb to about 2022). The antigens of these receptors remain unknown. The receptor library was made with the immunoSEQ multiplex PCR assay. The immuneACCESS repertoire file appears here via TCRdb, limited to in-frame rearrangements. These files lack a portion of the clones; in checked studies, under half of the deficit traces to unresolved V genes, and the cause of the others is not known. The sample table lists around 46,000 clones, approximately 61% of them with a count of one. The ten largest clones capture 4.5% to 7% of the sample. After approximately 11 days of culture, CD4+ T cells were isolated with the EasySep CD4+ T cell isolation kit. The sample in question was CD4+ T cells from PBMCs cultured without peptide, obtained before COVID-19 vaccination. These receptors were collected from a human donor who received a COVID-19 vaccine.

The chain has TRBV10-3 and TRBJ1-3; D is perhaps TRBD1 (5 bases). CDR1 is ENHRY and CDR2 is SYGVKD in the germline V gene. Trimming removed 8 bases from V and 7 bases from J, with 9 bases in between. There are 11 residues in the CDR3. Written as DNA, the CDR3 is TGTGCCATCGGTGGGGGGAACACCATATATTTT. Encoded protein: CAIGGGNTIYF.

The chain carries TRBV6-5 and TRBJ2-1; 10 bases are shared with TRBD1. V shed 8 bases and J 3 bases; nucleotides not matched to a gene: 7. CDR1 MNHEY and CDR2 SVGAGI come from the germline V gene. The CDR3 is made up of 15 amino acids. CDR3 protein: CASRSGTGVYNEQFF. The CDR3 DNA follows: TGTGCCAGCCGTTCCGGGACAGGGGTCTACAATGAGCAGTTCTTC.

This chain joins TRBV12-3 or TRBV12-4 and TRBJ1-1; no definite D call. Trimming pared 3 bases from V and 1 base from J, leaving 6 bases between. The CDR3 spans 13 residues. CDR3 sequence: CASSFWENTEAFF. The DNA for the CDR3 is TGTGCCAGCAGTTTCTGGGAGAACACTGAAGCTTTCTTT.

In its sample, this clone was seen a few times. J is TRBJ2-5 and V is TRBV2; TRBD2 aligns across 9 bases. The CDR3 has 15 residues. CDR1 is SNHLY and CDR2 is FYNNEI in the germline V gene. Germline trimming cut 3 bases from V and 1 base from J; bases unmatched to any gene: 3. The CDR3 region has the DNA TGTGCCAGCAGTGAGATAGCGGGGGCCCAAGAGACCCAGTACTTC. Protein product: CASSEIAGAQETQYF.

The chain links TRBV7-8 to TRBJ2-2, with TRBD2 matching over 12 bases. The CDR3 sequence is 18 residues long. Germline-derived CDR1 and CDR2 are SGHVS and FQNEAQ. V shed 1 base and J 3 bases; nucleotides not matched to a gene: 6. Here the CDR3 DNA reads TGTGCCAGCAGCTTAGTCCCACTAGCGGGGGGATACACCGGGGAGCTGTTTTTT. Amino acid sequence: CASSLVPLAGGYTGELFF.

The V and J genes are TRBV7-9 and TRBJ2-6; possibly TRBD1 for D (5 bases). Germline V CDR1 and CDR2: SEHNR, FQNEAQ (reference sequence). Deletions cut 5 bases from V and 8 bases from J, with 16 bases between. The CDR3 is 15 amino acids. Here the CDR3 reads CASSLFREISNVLTF. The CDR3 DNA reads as TGTGCCAGCAGCCTTTTCAGGGAAATTTCCAACGTCCTGACTTTC.

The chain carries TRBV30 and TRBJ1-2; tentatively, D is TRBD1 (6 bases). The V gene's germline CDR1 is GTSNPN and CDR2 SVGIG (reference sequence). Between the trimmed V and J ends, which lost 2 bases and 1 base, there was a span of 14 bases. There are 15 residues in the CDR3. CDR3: CAWSSQGLSNYGYTF. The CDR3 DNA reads TGTGCCTGGAGTTCTCAGGGGCTCAGTAACTATGGCTACACCTTC.

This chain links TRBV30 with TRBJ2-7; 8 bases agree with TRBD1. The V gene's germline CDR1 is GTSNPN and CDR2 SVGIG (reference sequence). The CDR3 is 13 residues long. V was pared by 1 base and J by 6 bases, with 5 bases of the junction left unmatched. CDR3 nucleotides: TGTGCCTGGAGTGCTGACAGGGGTGGCGAGCAGTACTTC. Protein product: CAWSADRGGEQYF.

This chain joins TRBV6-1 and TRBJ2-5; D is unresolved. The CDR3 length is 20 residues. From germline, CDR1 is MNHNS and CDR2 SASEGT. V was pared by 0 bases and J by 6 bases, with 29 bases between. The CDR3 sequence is CASSEAEIDRRQLSAKTQYF. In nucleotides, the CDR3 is TGTGCCAGCAGTGAAGCGGAAATTGACCGACGCCAACTTTCTGCAAAGACCCAGTACTTC.

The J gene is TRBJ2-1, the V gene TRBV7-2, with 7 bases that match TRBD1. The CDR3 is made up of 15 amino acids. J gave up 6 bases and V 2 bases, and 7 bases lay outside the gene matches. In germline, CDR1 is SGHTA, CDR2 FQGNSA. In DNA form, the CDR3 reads TGTGCCAGCAGCTTACCGGGACAGCTTATCAATGAGCAGTTCTTC. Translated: CASSLPGQLINEQFF.

The CDR3 region is CASSLPILLTGELFF. For the CDR3, the DNA is TGTGCCAGCAGCCTCCCCATCCTTCTCACCGGGGAGCTGTTTTTT. The chain employs TRBV7-9 and TRBJ2-2; D is unresolved. Trimming cost V 5 bases and J 4 bases, with 14 bases left between them. This CDR3 is 15 amino acids long. Germline CDR1 is SEHNR and CDR2 is FQNEAQ (reference sequence).

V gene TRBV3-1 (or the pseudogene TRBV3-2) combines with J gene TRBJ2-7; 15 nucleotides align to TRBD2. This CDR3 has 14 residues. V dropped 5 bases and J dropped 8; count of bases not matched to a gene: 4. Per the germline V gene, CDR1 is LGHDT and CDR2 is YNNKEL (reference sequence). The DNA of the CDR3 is TGTGCCAGCAGCGAGGGACTAGCGGGGGGCAAGCAGTACTTC. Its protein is CASSEGLAGGKQYF.

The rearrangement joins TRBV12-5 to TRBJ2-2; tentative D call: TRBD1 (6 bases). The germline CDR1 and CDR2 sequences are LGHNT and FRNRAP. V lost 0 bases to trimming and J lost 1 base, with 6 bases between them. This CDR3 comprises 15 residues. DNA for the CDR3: TGTGCTAGTGGTTTGGTACAGGGGAACACCGGGGAGCTGTTTTTT. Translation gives CASGLVQGNTGELFF.

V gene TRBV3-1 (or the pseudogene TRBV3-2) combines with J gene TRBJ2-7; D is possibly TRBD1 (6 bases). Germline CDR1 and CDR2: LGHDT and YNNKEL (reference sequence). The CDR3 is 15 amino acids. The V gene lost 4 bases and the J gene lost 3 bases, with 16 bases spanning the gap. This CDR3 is CASSLRTVRFYEQYF. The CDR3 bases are TGTGCCAGCAGCCTCCGGACAGTCCGCTTCTACGAGCAGTACTTC.

Here the CDR3 reads CSVELGGTMNTEAFF. CDR3 nucleotide sequence: TGCAGCGTTGAATTGGGTGGCACCATGAACACTGAAGCTTTCTTT. This chain uses TRBV29-1 with TRBJ1-1; D not certain. CDR1 and CDR2 (germline): SQVTM, ANQGSEA. CDR3 size: 15 residues. V lost 2 bases and J 0 bases, leaving 13 bases between the germline ends.

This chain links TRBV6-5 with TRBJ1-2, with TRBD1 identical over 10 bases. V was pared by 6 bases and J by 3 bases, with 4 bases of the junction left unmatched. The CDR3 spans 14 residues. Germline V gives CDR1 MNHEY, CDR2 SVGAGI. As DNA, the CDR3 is TGTGCCAGCAGAGTGGGGACAGGGGACTATGGCTACACCTTC. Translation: CASRVGTGDYGYTF.

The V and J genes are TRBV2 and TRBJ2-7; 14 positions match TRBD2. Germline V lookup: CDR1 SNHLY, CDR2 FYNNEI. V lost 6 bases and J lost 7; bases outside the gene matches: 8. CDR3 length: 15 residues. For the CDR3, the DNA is TGTGCCAGCAGGCGACTAGCGGGAGGGCCGGGGGAGCAGTACTTC. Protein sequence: CASRRLAGGPGEQYF.

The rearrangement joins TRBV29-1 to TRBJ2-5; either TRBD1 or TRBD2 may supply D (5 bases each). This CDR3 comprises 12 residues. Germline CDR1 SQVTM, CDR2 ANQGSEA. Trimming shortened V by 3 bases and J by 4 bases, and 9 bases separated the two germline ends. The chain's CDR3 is CSVDEGIETQYF. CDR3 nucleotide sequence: TGCAGCGTTGATGAGGGGATAGAGACCCAGTACTTC.

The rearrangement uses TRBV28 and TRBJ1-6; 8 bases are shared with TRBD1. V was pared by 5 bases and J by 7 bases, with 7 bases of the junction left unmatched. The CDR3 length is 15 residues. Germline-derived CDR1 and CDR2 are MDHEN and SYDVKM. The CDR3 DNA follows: TGTGCCAGCAGTCCCCTGACAGGGGCGAATTCACCCCTCCACTTT. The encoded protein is CASSPLTGANSPLHF.

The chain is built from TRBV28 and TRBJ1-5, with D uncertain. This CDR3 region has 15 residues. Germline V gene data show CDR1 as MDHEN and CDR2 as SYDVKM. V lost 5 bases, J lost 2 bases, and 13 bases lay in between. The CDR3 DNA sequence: TGTGCCAGCAGTCGTCGGGGAGGAGGCAATCAGCCCCAGCATTTT. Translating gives CASSRRGGGNQPQHF.

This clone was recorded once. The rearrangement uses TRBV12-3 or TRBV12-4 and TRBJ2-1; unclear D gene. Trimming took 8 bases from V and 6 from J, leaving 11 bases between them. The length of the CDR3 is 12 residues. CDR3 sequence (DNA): TGTGCCAGCGGAAGGACGGCCAATGAGCAGTTCTTC. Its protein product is CASGRTANEQFF.

The CDR3 region is CASSSTGGGTEAFF. CDR3 DNA: TGCGCCAGCAGCTCAACAGGGGGCGGCACTGAAGCTTTCTTT. The genes are TRBV5-1 and TRBJ1-1; 9 bases fit TRBD1. The CDR3 has 14 residues. The germline V gene encodes CDR1 SGHRS and CDR2 YFSETQ. V lost 3 bases to trimming and J lost 4 bases; unmatched junction nucleotides: 4.

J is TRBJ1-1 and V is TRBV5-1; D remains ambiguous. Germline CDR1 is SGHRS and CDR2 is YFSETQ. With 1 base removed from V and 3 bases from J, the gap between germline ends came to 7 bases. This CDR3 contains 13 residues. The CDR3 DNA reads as TGCGCCAGCAGCTTGAATGGGTACACTGAAGCTTTCTTT. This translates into CASSLNGYTEAFF.

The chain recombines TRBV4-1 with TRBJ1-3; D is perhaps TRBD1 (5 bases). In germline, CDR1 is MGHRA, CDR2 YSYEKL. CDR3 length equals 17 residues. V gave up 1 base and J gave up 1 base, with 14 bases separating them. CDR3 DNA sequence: TGCGCCAGCAGCCAAGGGATTTGGTCAGGGTCTGGAAACACCATATATTTT. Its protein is CASSQGIWSGSGNTIYF.

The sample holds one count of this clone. CDR3 protein: CASSFAGQVNEKLFF. In nucleotides, the CDR3 is TGTGCCAGCAGCTTTGCGGGACAGGTCAATGAAAAACTGTTTTTT. The chain combines TRBV7-6 with TRBJ1-4; 8 bases agree with TRBD1. The CDR3 is 15 residues long. V trimming: 3 bases; J trimming: 5 bases; junction bases outside the gene matches: 5. CDR1 SGHVS and CDR2 FNYEAQ come from the germline V gene.